Listed below are T cell receptor beta chains from one sample, sequenced in a study of cytomegalovirus exposure and HLA in healthy donors. Assay: immunoSEQ multiplex PCR; the TCRdb copy retains only in-frame clones and omits some. The sample records 160,000 or so clones, 70% to 80% being singletons. Sequenced sample: PBMCs. These receptors were collected from a woman in her 40s in good health and CMV-seronegative. CDR3s include the opening cysteine and the closing phenylalanine or tryptophan. Fields, in order: clone size, V gene, J gene, D gene, CDR3 DNA, CDR3 protein. A D gene is named only where the DNA matches it firmly. Rows may omit the clone size; those that give it use once, few, many or a size class.

clone size: .
V gene: TRBV6-1
J gene: TRBJ1-1
D gene: .
CDR3 DNA: TGTGCCAGCAGTGACTGGGGCTTGGTGAACACTGAAGCTTTCTTT
CDR3 protein: CASSDWGLVNTEAFF

clone size: once
V gene: TRBV4-1
J gene: TRBJ2-5
D gene: .
CDR3 DNA: TGCGCCAGCAGCCAAGCATATGGCGGGATATATGAGCAGTACTTC
CDR3 protein: CASSQAYGGIYEQYF

clone size: .
V gene: TRBV6-1
J gene: TRBJ2-2
D gene: TRBD2
CDR3 DNA: TGTGCCAGCAGTGAAGCGCTTGGGGGACTAGCGGGCCGCGGGGAGCTGTTTTTT
CDR3 protein: CASSEALGGLAGRGELFF

clone size: .
V gene: TRBV27
J gene: TRBJ1-4
D gene: .
CDR3 DNA: TGTGCCAGCAGGAGGCAGGGCAGTACCACAACTAATGAAAAACTGTTTTTT
CDR3 protein: CASRRQGSTTTNEKLFF

clone size: .
V gene: TRBV27
J gene: TRBJ2-6
D gene: .
CDR3 DNA: TGTGCCAGCCGACAAATTGGCTCTGGGGCCAACGTCCTGACTTTC
CDR3 protein: CASRQIGSGANVLTF

clone size: .
V gene: TRBV27
J gene: TRBJ1-2
D gene: TRBD1
CDR3 DNA: TGTGCCAGCAGTTTAGGGACAGGTTATAACTATGGCTACACCTTC
CDR3 protein: CASSLGTGYNYGYTF

clone size: .
V gene: TRBV19
J gene: TRBJ2-2
D gene: TRBD2
CDR3 DNA: TGTGCCAGTAGCGGACTAGCGGGAGGGCCCGTCGGGGAGCTGTTTTTT
CDR3 protein: CASSGLAGGPVGELFF

clone size: .
V gene: TRBV30
J gene: TRBJ1-6
D gene: TRBD1
CDR3 DNA: TGTGCCTGGACCGGGACAGGGGACTCACCCCTCCACTTT
CDR3 protein: CAWTGTGDSPLHF

clone size: .
V gene: TRBV27
J gene: TRBJ1-1
D gene: .
CDR3 DNA: TGTGCCAGCAGTTTACGGGGTGGTCACGCGCAAGCTTTCTTT
CDR3 protein: CASSLRGGHAQAFF

clone size: once
V gene: TRBV19
J gene: TRBJ2-5
D gene: .
CDR3 DNA: TGTGCCAGTAGTCCTCGGGTCAGCCAAGAGACCCAGTACTTC
CDR3 protein: CASSPRVSQETQYF

clone size: .
V gene: TRBV29-1
J gene: TRBJ2-4
D gene: TRBD2
CDR3 DNA: TGCAGCGTCGGGGGGGTAAACATTCAGTACTTC
CDR3 protein: CSVGGVNIQYF

clone size: .
V gene: TRBV19
J gene: TRBJ1-5
D gene: TRBD1
CDR3 DNA: TGTGCCAGTAGTCCCCCCGGGACAGGGGGCTACAATCAGCCCCAGCATTTT
CDR3 protein: CASSPPGTGGYNQPQHF

clone size: once
V gene: TRBV28
J gene: TRBJ2-5
D gene: TRBD2
CDR3 DNA: TGTGCCAGCAGCCTCGTAGCGGGAGGGGTGGGGACCCAGTACTTC
CDR3 protein: CASSLVAGGVGTQYF